Below, 9 T cell receptor beta chains from the same sample are listed, as sequenced in a study of blood T cell repertoires in COVID-19. The repertoire was sequenced with immunoSEQ multiplex PCR; TCRdb's copy has only in-frame clones and lacks some. The sample has about half a million clones; 80% to 90% are singletons. The sequencing sample was made of peripheral blood. These receptors originate from a man aged 18 to 30 with COVID-19, enrolled during active disease.

This rearrangement joins TRBV7-9 to TRBJ1-2; 7 bases are shared with TRBD1. After removal of 5 bases from V and 6 bases from J, the junction contained 9 bases not matched to a gene. CDR1 is SEHNR, CDR2 FQNEAQ, per germline (reference sequence). The CDR3 totals 14 residues. The chain's CDR3 is CASSPEQGRHGYTF. As DNA, the CDR3 is TGTGCCAGCAGCCCAGAACAGGGGAGGCATGGCTACACCTTC.

This clone was detected only once. This sequence joins TRBV19 and TRBJ1-2; maybe TRBD1 (6 bases). The CDR3 has 12 residues. The germline gives CDR1 LNHDA, CDR2 SQIVND (reference sequence). V was clipped by 5 bases and J by 4 bases, with 8 bases between them. This chain's CDR3 is CASSPDSYGYTF. The CDR3 DNA follows: TGTGCCAGTAGTCCGGACAGCTATGGCTACACCTTC. The full variable domain, in which reference TRBV19 and TRBJ1-2 provide the parts outside the CDR3, is DGGITQSPKYLFRKEGQNVTLSCEQNLNHDAMYWYRQDPGQGLRLIYYSQIVNDFQKGDIAEGYSVSREKKESFPLTVTSAQKNPTAFYLCASSPDSYGYTFGSGTRLTVV.

The chain recombines TRBV7-9 with TRBJ2-7, with 7 bases aligning to TRBD1. Trimming at V came to 5 bases and at J to 12 bases, leaving 16 bases not matched to a gene. The CDR3 spans 14 residues. CDR1 is SEHNR, CDR2 FQNEAQ, per germline (reference sequence). The CDR3 region has the DNA TGTGCCAGCAGCCCCTCGGACAGGCCCCTACGATGGTACTTC. This codes for CASSPSDRPLRWYF.

The V and J genes are TRBV11-3 and TRBJ1-4; D call uncertain. The ends were cut back, 1 base at V and 0 bases at J, with 6 bases in the middle. The CDR3 is 15 amino acids. Germline lookup yields CDR1 SGHNT and CDR2 YENEEA. CDR3 region: CASSLGTATNEKLFF. The CDR3 bases are TGTGCCAGCAGCTTAGGAACGGCAACTAATGAAAAACTGTTTTTT.

The V call is TRBV24-1, the J call TRBJ2-2; 7 bases fit TRBD1. The CDR3 has 14 amino acids. Per the germline V gene, CDR1 is KGHDR and CDR2 is SFDVKD. Germline trimming cut 9 bases from V and 0 bases from J; bases unmatched to any gene: 3. The CDR3 sequence: CATGDSANTGELFF. The CDR3 bases are TGTGCCACCGGGGACAGCGCGAACACCGGGGAGCTGTTTTTT.

The chain recombines TRBV18 with TRBJ2-2, with D tentatively TRBD1 (5 bases). Germline V lookup: CDR1 KGHSH, CDR2 LQKENI. The ends were cut back, 1 base at V and 9 bases at J, with 24 bases in the middle. The CDR3 has 18 residues. CDR3 in DNA: TGTGCCAGCTCACCACTTATTCCGTTGTCAGGGTCGGATCGGGAGCTGTTTTTT. It codes for CASSPLIPLSGSDRELFF. The entire variable domain, with the rest obtained from reference TRBV18 and TRBJ2-2, is as follows: NAGVMQNPRHLVRRRGQEARLRCSPMKGHSHVYWYRQLPEEGLKFMVYLQKENIIDESGMPKERFSAEFPKEGPSILRIQQVVRGDSAAYFCASSPLIPLSGSDRELFFGEGSRLTVL.

The gene calls are TRBV11-2 and TRBJ2-3, with TRBD1 matching over 7 bases. The V gene's germline CDR1 is SGHAT and CDR2 FQNNGV. V gave up 5 bases and J gave up 3 bases; unmatched junction bases: 8. This CDR3 has 15 residues. The CDR3 loop is CASSQTGWVTDTQYF. CDR3 sequence (DNA): TGTGCCAGCAGCCAGACAGGGTGGGTGACAGATACGCAGTATTTT.

The CDR3 loop reads CSAPKSAGGRNTEAFF. The CDR3 coding sequence is TGCAGCGCTCCTAAGTCGGCAGGCGGGAGAAACACTGAAGCTTTCTTT. This rearrangement joins TRBV29-1 to TRBJ1-1; no clear D. CDR3 size: 16 residues. V was trimmed by 7 bases and J by 2 bases, leaving 23 bases between them. Germline lookup yields CDR1 SQVTM and CDR2 ANQGSEA.

The chain couples TRBV19 to TRBJ2-5; 12 bases map to TRBD2. The trim removed 9 bases at V and 4 bases at J, leaving 9 bases unmatched. CDR3 length: 15 residues. Per the germline V gene, CDR1 is LNHDA and CDR2 is SQIVND (reference sequence). The CDR3 sequence: CASERTSGAAETQYF. The CDR3 DNA sequence: TGTGCCAGCGAGAGGACTAGCGGGGCTGCAGAGACCCAGTACTTC. Variable domain in full (rest from reference TRBV19 and TRBJ2-5): DGGITQSPKYLFRKEGQNVTLSCEQNLNHDAMYWYRQDPGQGLRLIYYSQIVNDFQKGDIAEGYSVSREKKESFPLTVTSAQKNPTAFYLCASERTSGAAETQYFGPGTRLLVL.